These T cell receptor beta chains were read from a single sample in a study of blood T cell repertoires in COVID-19. Libraries were prepared by immunoSEQ multiplex PCR; TCRdb keeps only in-frame clonotypes and omits some of them. The data hold around 300,000 clones, with around 91% observed a single time. Specimen: peripheral blood. These receptors all come from a woman aged 40 to 49 with COVID-19, enrolled during active disease. Each CDR3 is given with its conserved first and last residue. Fields, in order: J gene, D gene, clone size, V gene, CDR3 protein, CDR3 DNA. A D gene is named only where the DNA matches it firmly. The size of a clone is reported for some rows only, either as once, few or many, or as a class for expanded clones.

>TRBJ2-1|TRBD2|.|TRBV19
CASTRVGTSSYNEQFF
TGTGCCAGTACCCGGGTAGGGACTAGCTCCTACAATGAGCAGTTCTTC
>TRBJ2-3|.|.|TRBV29-1
CSARVGGGTDTQYF
TGCAGCGCCCGCGTTGGCGGAGGCACAGATACGCAGTATTTT
>TRBJ1-6|TRBD1|.|TRBV11-2
CASSSGTGHSDNSPLHF
TGTGCCAGCAGCTCAGGGACAGGGCATTCCGATAATTCACCCCTCCACTTT
>TRBJ2-7|.|.|TRBV2
CASSDSGVYEQYF
TGTGCCAGCAGTGACTCGGGGGTCTACGAGCAGTACTTC
>TRBJ2-1|TRBD1|.|TRBV6-1
CASSGHTGGSYNEQFF
TGTGCCAGCAGTGGACACACAGGGGGCTCCTACAATGAGCAGTTCTTC
>TRBJ2-5|.|.|TRBV30
CAWSVSSQETQYF
TGTGCCTGGAGTGTAAGTAGCCAAGAGACCCAGTACTTC
>TRBJ1-2|.|.|TRBV2
CASSERVIYGYTF
TGTGCCAGCAGCGAGAGGGTGATCTATGGCTACACCTTC
>TRBJ1-6|TRBD1|.|TRBV25-1
CASSSLQGQGSPLHF
TGTGCCAGCAGTTCGCTACAGGGGCAGGGTTCACCCCTCCACTTT
>TRBJ2-2|.|.|TRBV5-1
CASSLRGGELFF
TGCGCCAGCAGCTTGCGGGGCGGGGAGCTGTTTTTT
>TRBJ2-2|TRBD2|.|TRBV9
CASSATLAGADTGELFF
TGTGCCAGCAGCGCGACATTAGCGGGAGCAGACACCGGGGAGCTGTTTTTT
>TRBJ2-4|.|.|TRBV13
CASSLKTPENIQYF
TGTGCCAGCAGCTTAAAAACGCCAGAAAACATTCAGTACTTC
>TRBJ1-5|TRBD1|once|TRBV28
CASSTGQGSIQPQHF
TGTGCCAGCAGTACGGGACAGGGAAGTATTCAGCCCCAGCATTTT
>TRBJ1-2|TRBD1|.|TRBV6-2/TRBV6-3
CASSYVQGASINYGYTF
TGTGCCAGCAGTTACGTTCAGGGGGCCTCGATCAACTATGGCTACACCTTC
>TRBJ2-1|TRBD2|.|TRBV11-2
CASSLGLAAYNEQFF
TGTGCCAGCAGCTTAGGACTAGCGGCCTACAATGAGCAGTTCTTC
>TRBJ1-2|.|.|TRBV4-3
CASSQDTGQDYGYTF
TGCGCCAGCAGCCAAGATACAGGGCAAGACTATGGCTACACCTTC
>TRBJ2-7|.|.|TRBV15
CATSRDYSGNSYEQYF
TGTGCCACCAGCAGAGACTATTCAGGGAATTCGTACGAGCAGTACTTC
>TRBJ2-1|TRBD2|.|TRBV28
CASGLAGFYEQFF
TGTGCCAGTGGGCTAGCGGGTTTCTATGAGCAGTTCTTC
>TRBJ1-2|.|.|TRBV5-4
CASSPPGLEGYTF
TGTGCCAGCAGCCCCCCAGGTCTTGAAGGCTACACCTTC
>TRBJ1-5|.|.|TRBV7-2
CASGKGGGLGQPQHF
TGTGCCAGCGGAAAAGGGGGAGGGTTAGGCCAGCCCCAGCATTTT
>TRBJ2-1|TRBD1|.|TRBV6-5
CASSYNTGGPKEQFF
TGTGCCAGCAGTTACAACACAGGGGGCCCGAAGGAGCAGTTCTTC